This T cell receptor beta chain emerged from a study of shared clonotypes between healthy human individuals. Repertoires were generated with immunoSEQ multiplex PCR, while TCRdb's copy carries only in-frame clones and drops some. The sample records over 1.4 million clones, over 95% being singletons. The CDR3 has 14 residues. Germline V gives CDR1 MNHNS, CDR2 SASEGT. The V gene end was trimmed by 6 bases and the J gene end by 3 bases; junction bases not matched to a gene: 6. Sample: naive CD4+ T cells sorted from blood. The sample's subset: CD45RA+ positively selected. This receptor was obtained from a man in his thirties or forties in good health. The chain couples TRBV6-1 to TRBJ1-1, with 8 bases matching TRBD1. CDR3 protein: CASRETGGDTEAFF. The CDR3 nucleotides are TGTGCCAGCAGAGAAACAGGGGGGGACACTGAAGCTTTCTTT.